This TCR beta chain stems from a study of blood T cell repertoires in COVID-19. Study background: Samples came from the United States, Italy and Spain, spanning acute and convalescent COVID-19.

The table came from immunoSEQ multiplex PCR; TCRdb's copy has only in-frame clones and leaves some out. The sample records 100,000 or so clones, 75% to 95% being singletons. Germline lookup yields CDR1 SGHRS and CDR2 YFSETQ. The CDR3 runs 13 residues. Germline trimming cut 7 bases from V and 5 bases from J; bases unmatched to any gene: 6. The sequenced sample consisted of peripheral blood. J is TRBJ1-2 and V is TRBV5-1, with 9 bases matching TRBD1. The source is a woman aged 45 to 65 in a cohort sampled during active COVID-19. CDR3 residues: CASANGTGYGYTF. The DNA of the CDR3 is TGCGCCAGCGCAAACGGGACAGGGTATGGCTACACCTTC.